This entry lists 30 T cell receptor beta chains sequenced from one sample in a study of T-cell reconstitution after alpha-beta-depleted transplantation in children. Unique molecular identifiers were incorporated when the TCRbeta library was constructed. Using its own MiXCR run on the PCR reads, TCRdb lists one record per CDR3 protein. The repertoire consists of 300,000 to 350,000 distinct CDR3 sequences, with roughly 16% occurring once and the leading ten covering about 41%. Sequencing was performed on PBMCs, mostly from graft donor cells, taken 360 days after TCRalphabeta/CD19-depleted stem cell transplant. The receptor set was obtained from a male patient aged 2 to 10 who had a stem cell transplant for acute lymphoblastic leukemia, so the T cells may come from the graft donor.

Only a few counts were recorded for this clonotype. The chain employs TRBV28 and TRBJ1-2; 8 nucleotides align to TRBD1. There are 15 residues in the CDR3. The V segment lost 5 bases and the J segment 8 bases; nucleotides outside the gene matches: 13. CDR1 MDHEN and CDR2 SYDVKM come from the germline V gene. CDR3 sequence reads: CASSLTGQGGLGYTF. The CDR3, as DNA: TGTGCCAGCAGTCTCACCGGACAGGGCGGGTTAGGCTACACCTTC.

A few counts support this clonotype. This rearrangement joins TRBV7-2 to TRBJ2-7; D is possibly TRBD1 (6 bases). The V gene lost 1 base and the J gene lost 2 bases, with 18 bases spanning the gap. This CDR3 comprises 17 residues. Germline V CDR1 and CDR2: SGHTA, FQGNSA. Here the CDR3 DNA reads TGTGCCAGCAGCTTAGGGCTAGGGGGAGTAGCCCCCTACGAGCAGTACTTC. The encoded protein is CASSLGLGGVAPYEQYF.

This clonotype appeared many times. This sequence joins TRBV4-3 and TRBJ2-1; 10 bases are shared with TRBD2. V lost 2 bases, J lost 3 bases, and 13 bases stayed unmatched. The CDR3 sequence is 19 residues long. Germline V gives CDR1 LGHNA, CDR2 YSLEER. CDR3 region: CASSQSRGPGLAVYNEQFF. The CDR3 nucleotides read TGCGCCAGCAGCCAATCCAGGGGGCCAGGACTAGCGGTCTACAATGAGCAGTTCTTC.

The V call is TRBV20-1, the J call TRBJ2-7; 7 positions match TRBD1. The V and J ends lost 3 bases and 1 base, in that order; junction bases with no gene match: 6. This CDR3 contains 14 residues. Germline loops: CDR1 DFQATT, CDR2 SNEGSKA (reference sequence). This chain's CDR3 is CSARVQGSSYEQYF. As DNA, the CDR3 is TGCAGTGCTAGGGTACAGGGGTCTTCCTACGAGCAGTACTTC.

The CDR3 loop is CASSSGQGIGPFNEQFF. In DNA, the CDR3 is TGTGCCAGCAGTTCAGGACAGGGGATCGGACCCTTCAATGAGCAGTTCTTC. V gene TRBV27 combines with J gene TRBJ2-1, with 9 bases fitting TRBD1. From germline, CDR1 is MNHEY and CDR2 SMNVEV (reference sequence). V shed 4 bases, J shed 6 bases, and the junction held 13 bases outside the gene matches. CDR3 length: 17 residues.

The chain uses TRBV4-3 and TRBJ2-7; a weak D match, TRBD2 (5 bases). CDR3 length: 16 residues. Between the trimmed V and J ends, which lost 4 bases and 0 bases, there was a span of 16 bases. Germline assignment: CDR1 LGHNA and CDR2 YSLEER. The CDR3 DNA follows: TGCGCCAGCAGCCTGTTCTTAGGAGGCCCCTCCTACGAGCAGTACTTC. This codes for CASSLFLGGPSYEQYF.

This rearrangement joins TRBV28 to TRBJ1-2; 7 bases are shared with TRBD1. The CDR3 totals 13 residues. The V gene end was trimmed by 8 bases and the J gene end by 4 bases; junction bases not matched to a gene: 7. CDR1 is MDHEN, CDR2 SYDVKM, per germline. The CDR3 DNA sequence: TGTGCCAGCTCTGTGGCAGGGGGCTATGGCTACACCTTC. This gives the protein CASSVAGGYGYTF.

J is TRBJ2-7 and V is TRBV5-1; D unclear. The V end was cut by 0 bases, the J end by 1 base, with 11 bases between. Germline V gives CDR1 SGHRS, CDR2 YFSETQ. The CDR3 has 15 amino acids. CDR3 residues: CASSLVVDASYEQYF. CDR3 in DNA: TGCGCCAGCAGCTTGGTGGTAGATGCTTCCTACGAGCAGTACTTC. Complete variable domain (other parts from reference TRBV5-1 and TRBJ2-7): KAGVTQTPRYLIKTRGQQVTLSCSPISGHRSVSWYQQTPGQGLQFLFEYFSETQRNKGNFPGRFSGRQFSNSRSEMNVSTLELGDSALYLCASSLVVDASYEQYFGPGTRLTVT.

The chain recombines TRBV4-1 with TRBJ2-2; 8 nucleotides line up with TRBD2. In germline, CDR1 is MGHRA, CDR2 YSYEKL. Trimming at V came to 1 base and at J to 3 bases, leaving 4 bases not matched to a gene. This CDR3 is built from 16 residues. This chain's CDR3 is CASSQGGLVYTGELFF. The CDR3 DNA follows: TGCGCCAGCAGCCAAGGGGGACTAGTCTACACCGGGGAGCTGTTTTTT.

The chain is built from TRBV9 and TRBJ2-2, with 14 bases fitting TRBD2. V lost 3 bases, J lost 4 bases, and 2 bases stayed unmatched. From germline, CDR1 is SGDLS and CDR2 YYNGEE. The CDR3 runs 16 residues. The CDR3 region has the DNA TGTGCCAGCAGCGAGGGACTAGCGGGAGTCACCGGGGAGCTGTTTTTT. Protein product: CASSEGLAGVTGELFF. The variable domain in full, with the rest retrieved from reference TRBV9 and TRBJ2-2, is DSGVTQTPKHLITATGQRVTLRCSPRSGDLSVYWYQQSLDQGLQFLIQYYNGEERAKGNILERFSAQQFPDLHSELNLSSLELGDSALYFCASSEGLAGVTGELFFGEGSRLTVL.

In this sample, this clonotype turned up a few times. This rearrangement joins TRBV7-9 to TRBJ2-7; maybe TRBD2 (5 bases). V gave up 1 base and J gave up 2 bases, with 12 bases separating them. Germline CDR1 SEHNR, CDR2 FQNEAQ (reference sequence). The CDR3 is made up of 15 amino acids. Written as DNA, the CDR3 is TGTGCCAGCAGCTTAGAGGCGGGCGTAACCTACGAGCAGTACTTC. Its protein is CASSLEAGVTYEQYF.

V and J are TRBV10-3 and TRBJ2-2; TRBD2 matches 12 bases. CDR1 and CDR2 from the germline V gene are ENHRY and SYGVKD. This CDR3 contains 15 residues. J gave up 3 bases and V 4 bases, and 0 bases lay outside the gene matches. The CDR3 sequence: CAISGLAGDTGELFF. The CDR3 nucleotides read TGTGCCATCAGTGGACTAGCGGGAGACACCGGGGAGCTGTTTTTT.

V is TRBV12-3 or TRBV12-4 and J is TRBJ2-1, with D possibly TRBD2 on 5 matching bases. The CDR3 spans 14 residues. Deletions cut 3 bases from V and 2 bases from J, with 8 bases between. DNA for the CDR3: TGTGCCAGCAGTTTCACTAGAACCTACAATGAGCAGTTCTTC. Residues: CASSFTRTYNEQFF.

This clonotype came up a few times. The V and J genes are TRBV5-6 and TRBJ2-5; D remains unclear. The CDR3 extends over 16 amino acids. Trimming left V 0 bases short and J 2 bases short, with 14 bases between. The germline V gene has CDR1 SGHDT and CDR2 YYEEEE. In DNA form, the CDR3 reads TGTGCCAGCAGCTTGGTGTCTGGGCTGAGACAAGAGACCCAGTACTTC. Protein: CASSLVSGLRQETQYF.

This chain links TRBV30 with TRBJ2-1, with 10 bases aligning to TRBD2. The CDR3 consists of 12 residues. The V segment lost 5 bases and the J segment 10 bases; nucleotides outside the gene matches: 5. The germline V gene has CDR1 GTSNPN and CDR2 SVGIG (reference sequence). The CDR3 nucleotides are TGTGCCTGGCTAGCGGGAGATGGGGAGCAGTTCTTC. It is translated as CAWLAGDGEQFF.

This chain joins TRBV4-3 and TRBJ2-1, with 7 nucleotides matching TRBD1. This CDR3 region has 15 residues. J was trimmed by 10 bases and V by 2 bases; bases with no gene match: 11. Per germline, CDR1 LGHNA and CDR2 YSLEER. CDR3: CASSQTRQGRGEQFF. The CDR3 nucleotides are TGCGCCAGCAGCCAAACCCGACAGGGTCGAGGAGAGCAGTTCTTC.

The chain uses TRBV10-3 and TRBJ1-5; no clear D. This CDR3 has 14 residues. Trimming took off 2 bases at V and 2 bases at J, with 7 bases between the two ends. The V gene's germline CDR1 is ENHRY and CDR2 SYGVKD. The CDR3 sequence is CAISEGGGNQPQHF. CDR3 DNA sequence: TGTGCCATCAGTGAGGGAGGTGGCAATCAGCCCCAGCATTTT.

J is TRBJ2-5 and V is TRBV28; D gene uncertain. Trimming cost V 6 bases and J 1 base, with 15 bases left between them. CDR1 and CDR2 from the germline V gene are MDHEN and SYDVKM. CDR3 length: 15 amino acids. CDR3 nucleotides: TGTGCCAGCAGAGGGCACGGTTCTCGCCAAGAGACCCAGTACTTC. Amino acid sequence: CASRGHGSRQETQYF.

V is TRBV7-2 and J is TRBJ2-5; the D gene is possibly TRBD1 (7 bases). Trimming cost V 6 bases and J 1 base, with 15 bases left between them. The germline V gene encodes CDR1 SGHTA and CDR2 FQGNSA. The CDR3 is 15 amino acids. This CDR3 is CASSSHRGGQETQYF. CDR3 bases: TGTGCCAGCAGTTCGCACAGGGGAGGCCAAGAGACCCAGTACTTC.

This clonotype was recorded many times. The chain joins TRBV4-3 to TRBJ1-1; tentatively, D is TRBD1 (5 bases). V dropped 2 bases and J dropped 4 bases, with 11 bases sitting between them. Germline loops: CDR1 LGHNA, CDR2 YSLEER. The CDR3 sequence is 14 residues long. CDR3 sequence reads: CASSQQRGATEAFF. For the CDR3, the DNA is TGCGCCAGCAGCCAACAGAGGGGCGCCACTGAAGCTTTCTTT.

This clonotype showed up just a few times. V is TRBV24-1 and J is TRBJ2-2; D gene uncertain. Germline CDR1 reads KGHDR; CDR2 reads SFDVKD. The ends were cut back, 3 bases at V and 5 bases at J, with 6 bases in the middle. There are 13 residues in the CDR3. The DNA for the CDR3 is TGTGCCACCAGTGATATCGGGACCGGGGAGCTGTTTTTT. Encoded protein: CATSDIGTGELFF.

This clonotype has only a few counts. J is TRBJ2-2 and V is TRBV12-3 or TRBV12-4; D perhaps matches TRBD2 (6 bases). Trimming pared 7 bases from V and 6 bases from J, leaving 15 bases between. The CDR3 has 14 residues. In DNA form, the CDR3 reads TGTGCCAGCACTTTTGGAGGGGTGGCCGGGGAGCTGTTTTTT. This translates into CASTFGGVAGELFF.

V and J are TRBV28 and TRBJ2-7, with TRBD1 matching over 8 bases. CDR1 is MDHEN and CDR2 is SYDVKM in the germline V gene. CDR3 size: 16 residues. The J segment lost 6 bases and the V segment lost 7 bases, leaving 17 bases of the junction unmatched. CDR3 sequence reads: CASNPPRRTGILEQYF. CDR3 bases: TGTGCCAGCAACCCGCCCAGGAGGACAGGGATTCTCGAGCAGTACTTC.

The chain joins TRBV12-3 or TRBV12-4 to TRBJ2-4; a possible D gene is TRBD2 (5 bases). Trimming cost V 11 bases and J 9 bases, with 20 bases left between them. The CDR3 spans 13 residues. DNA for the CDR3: TGTGCCTCGGCTGAGGGATTGGGTGCCATTCAGTACTTC. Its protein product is CASAEGLGAIQYF.

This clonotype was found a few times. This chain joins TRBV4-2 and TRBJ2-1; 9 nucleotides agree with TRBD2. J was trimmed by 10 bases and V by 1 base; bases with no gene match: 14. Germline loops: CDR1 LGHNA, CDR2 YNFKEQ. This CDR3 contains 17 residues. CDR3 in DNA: TGTGCCAGCAGCCAAGTTGGCGGGAGGGCCGGAGAGTACGAGCAGTTCTTC. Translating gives CASSQVGGRAGEYEQFF.

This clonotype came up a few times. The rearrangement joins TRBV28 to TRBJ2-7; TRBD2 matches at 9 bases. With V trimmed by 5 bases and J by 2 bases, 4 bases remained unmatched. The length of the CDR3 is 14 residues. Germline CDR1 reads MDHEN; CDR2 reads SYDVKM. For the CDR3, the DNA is TGTGCCAGCAGTGGCCTAGCGGGAACCTACGAGCAGTACTTC. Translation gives CASSGLAGTYEQYF.

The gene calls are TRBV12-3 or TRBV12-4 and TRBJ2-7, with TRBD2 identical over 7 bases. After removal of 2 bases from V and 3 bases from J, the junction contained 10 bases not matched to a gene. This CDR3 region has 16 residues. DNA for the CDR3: TGTGCCAGCAGTTTAAGGGGAGCGGGACTTGGCTACGAGCAGTACTTC. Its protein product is CASSLRGAGLGYEQYF.

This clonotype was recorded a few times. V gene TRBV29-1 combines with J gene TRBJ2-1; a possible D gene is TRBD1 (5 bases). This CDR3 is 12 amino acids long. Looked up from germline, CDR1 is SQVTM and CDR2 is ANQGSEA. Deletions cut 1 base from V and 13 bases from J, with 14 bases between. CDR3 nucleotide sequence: TGCAGCGTTGAAGGGTCCAGGGAATATCAGTTCTTC. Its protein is CSVEGSREYQFF.

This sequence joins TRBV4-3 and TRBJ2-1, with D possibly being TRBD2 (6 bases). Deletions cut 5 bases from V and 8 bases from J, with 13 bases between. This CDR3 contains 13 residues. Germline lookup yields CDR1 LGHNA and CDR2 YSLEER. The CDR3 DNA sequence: TGCGCCAGCAGCGACGGGACTCTGGATGAGCAGTTCTTC. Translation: CASSDGTLDEQFF.

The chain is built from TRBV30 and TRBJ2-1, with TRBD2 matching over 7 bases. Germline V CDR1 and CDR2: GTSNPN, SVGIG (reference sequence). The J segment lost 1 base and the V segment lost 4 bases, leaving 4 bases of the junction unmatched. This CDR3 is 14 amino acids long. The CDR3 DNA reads TGTGCCTGGACTTTCGGGAGGTCCTACAATGAGCAGTTCTTC. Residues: CAWTFGRSYNEQFF.